This entry lists 16 T cell receptor beta chains sequenced from one sample in a study of cytotoxic CD8 clonotypes in ibrutinib-treated CLL. TCRdb's table, derived via immunoSEQ multiplex PCR, lists solely in-frame clones and lacks some. The data show 50,000 to 60,000 clones, with around 78% seen just once and over 20% held by the top ten. This material consisted of PBMCs, taken after 24 months of ibrutinib treatment. The receptors stem from a human donor with chronic lymphocytic leukemia.

The rearrangement links TRBV9 to TRBJ2-5; D is possibly TRBD2 (5 bases). Trimming removed 1 base from V and 2 bases from J, with 6 bases in between. CDR1 is SGDLS and CDR2 is YYNGEE in the germline V gene. The CDR3 has 13 amino acids. In DNA form, the CDR3 reads TGTGCCAGCAGCGTAAGCGGTCAAGAGACCCAGTACTTC. Its translation: CASSVSGQETQYF.

The V and J genes are TRBV9 and TRBJ2-1; no definite D call. There are 15 residues in the CDR3. CDR1 SGDLS and CDR2 YYNGEE come from the germline V gene. V was shortened by 4 bases and J by 0 bases, with 11 bases between the two germline ends. The CDR3 bases are TGTGCCAGCAGCCCCGAGATGACCTCCTACAATGAGCAGTTCTTC. This sequence encodes CASSPEMTSYNEQFF.

The V call is TRBV15, the J call TRBJ1-1; no reliable D call. Per germline, CDR1 LNHNV and CDR2 YYDKDF (reference sequence). The V gene lost 1 base and the J gene lost 3 bases, with 6 bases spanning the gap. This CDR3 contains 13 residues. The CDR3 here is CATSRGADTEAFF. The CDR3 DNA reads as TGTGCCACCAGCAGAGGCGCCGACACTGAAGCTTTCTTT.

The rearrangement joins TRBV5-4 to TRBJ2-3; D might be TRBD2 (5 bases). Between the trimmed V and J ends, which lost 3 bases and 9 bases, there was a span of 11 bases. The CDR3 loop spans 12 amino acids. CDR1 is SGHNT, CDR2 YYREEE, per germline (reference sequence). The CDR3 DNA sequence: TGTGCCAGCAGCTCTCCTGAGGGCACGCAGTATTTT. Translating it yields CASSSPEGTQYF.

The chain carries TRBV18 and TRBJ2-7; 9 bases are a match to TRBD1. Germline lookup yields CDR1 KGHSH and CDR2 LQKENI. Germline trimming cut 3 bases from V and 7 bases from J; bases unmatched to any gene: 10. The CDR3 sequence is 15 residues long. The CDR3 sequence: CASSPGTGKGREQYF. In nucleotides, the CDR3 is TGTGCCAGCTCACCTGGGACAGGGAAGGGTAGGGAGCAGTACTTC.

The V gene is TRBV7-2, the J gene TRBJ2-3; TRBD2 aligns across 13 bases. This CDR3 spans 17 amino acids. The ends lost 3 bases at V and 2 bases at J; junction bases unmatched: 5. CDR1 is SGHTA, CDR2 FQGNSA, per germline. CDR3 sequence (DNA): TGTGCCAGCAGCTTTTCCGGGACTAGCGGGATCACAGATACGCAGTATTTT. Protein product: CASSFSGTSGITDTQYF.

This clone was seen only once. The chain has TRBV23-1 and TRBJ2-7, with TRBD1 as a possible D gene (6 bases). TRBV23-1 falls under the ORF class, with uncertain function. V was trimmed by 0 bases and J by 0 bases, leaving 18 bases between them. This CDR3 has 18 residues. The CDR3 DNA reads TGCGCCAGCAGTCAATCGACAGGCTTGGAGTTCTACTCCTACGAGCAGTACTTC. Protein product: CASSQSTGLEFYSYEQYF.

This clone appeared a few times. CDR3 residues: CASEGDTEAFF. CDR3 nucleotide sequence: TGTGCGTCCGAGGGGGACACTGAAGCTTTCTTT. J is TRBJ1-1 and V is TRBV6-5, with D perhaps TRBD1 (6 bases). Germline V gene sequence: CDR1 MNHEY, CDR2 SVGAGI. The CDR3 runs 11 residues.

This clone showed up just a few times. This chain links TRBV10-1 with TRBJ1-5, with D tentatively TRBD1 (6 bases). The germline gives CDR1 WNHNN, CDR2 SYGVQD (reference sequence). V shed 4 bases and J shed 2 bases, with 6 bases lying between them. The CDR3 sequence is 13 residues long. The CDR3 loop is CASSAGGNQPQHF. CDR3 sequence (DNA): TGCGCCAGCAGTGCAGGGGGCAATCAGCCCCAGCATTTT.

Only a few counts were recorded for this clone. The chain recombines TRBV19 with TRBJ2-1, with 8 bases that match TRBD1. V gave up 3 bases and J gave up 7 bases; unmatched junction bases: 2. CDR1 LNHDA and CDR2 SQIVND come from the germline V gene (reference sequence). The CDR3 is 13 residues long. The CDR3 DNA follows: TGTGCCAGTAGTATCAGGGGGCCTAATGAGCAGTTCTTC. Translating it yields CASSIRGPNEQFF.

The gene calls are TRBV5-1 and TRBJ1-1, with a tentative D call TRBD1 (5 bases). Trimming left V 2 bases short and J 11 bases short, with 16 bases between. Looked up from germline, CDR1 is SGHRS and CDR2 is YFSETQ. The CDR3 is made up of 13 amino acids. CDR3 in amino acids: CASSLADSTYAFF. Here the CDR3 DNA reads TGCGCCAGCAGCTTAGCTGACAGTACTTATGCTTTCTTT.

This clone was recorded once. This sequence joins TRBV29-1 and TRBJ2-3, with D possibly being TRBD2 (5 bases). The germline CDR1 and CDR2 sequences are SQVTM and ANQGSEA. The CDR3 is 11 amino acids. Trimming removed 8 bases from V and 6 bases from J, with 12 bases in between. Here the CDR3 reads CSPQDSDTQYF. In nucleotides, the CDR3 is TGCAGCCCCCAGGACTCGGATACGCAGTATTTT.

The rearrangement links TRBV6-5 to TRBJ1-2; D is perhaps TRBD1 (5 bases). The CDR3 loop spans 13 amino acids. The V end was cut by 8 bases, the J end by 8 bases, with 18 bases between. The germline V gene encodes CDR1 MNHEY and CDR2 SVGAGI. The CDR3, as DNA: TGTGCCAGCTCCGGCCCGTTTGGGGGAGGCTACACCTTC. This sequence encodes CASSGPFGGGYTF.

This sequence joins TRBV9 and TRBJ2-1; 10 bases fit TRBD1. V gave up 4 bases and J gave up 7 bases; unmatched junction bases: 29. Germline V gene lookup returns CDR1 SGDLS and CDR2 YYNGEE. This CDR3 spans 22 amino acids. Here the CDR3 DNA reads TGTGCCAGCAGCTTCGGACAGGGGGGCGAGGCGAGTTTGTCTTTTCTCAAGAATGAGCAGTTCTTC. It encodes CASSFGQGGEASLSFLKNEQFF.

The V and J genes are TRBV2 and TRBJ1-2; tentatively, D is TRBD1 (6 bases). V was trimmed by 6 bases and J by 3 bases, leaving 17 bases between them. In germline, CDR1 is SNHLY, CDR2 FYNNEI. The CDR3 is 15 residues long. Here the CDR3 reads CASSPPGAMDYGYTF. The CDR3 DNA follows: TGTGCCAGCAGCCCCCCGGGGGCCATGGACTATGGCTACACCTTC.

The chain couples TRBV18 to TRBJ1-4; 7 bases line up with TRBD1. CDR1 and CDR2 from the germline V gene are KGHSH and LQKENI. CDR3 length: 15 amino acids. Trimming took 0 bases from V and 3 from J; bases not matched to a gene: 1. As DNA, the CDR3 is TGTGCCAGCTCACCACCGGGACAGCCTAATGAAAAACTGTTTTTT. Translation: CASSPPGQPNEKLFF.